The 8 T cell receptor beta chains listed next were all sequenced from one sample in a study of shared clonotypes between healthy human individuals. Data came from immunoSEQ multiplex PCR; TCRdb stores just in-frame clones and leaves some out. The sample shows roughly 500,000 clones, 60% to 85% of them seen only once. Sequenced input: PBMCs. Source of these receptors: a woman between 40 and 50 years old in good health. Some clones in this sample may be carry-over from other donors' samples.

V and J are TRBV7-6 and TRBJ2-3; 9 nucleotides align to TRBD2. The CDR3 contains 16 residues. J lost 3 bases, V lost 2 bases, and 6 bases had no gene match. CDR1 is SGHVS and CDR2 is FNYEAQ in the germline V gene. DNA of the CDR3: TGTGCCAGCAGCTTAACCCAAGCGGGAGGTACAGATACGCAGTATTTT. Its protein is CASSLTQAGGTDTQYF.

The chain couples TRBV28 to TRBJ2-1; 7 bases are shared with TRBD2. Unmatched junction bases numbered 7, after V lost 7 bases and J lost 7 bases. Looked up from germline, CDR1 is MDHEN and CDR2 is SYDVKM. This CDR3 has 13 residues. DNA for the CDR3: TGTGCCAGCATCGGGGGAGGGCGGAATGAGCAGTTCTTC. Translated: CASIGGGRNEQFF.

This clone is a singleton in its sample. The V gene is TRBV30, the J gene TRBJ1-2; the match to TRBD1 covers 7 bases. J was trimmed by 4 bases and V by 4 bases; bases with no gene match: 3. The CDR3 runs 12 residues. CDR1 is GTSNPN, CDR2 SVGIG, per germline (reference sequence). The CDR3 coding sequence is TGTGCCTGGACTAGACAGGGCTATGGCTACACCTTC. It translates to CAWTRQGYGYTF.

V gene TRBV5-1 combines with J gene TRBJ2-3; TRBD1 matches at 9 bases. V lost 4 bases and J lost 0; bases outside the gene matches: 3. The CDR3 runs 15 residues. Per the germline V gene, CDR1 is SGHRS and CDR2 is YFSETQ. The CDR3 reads CASSPGTGSTDTQYF. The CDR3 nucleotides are TGCGCCAGCAGCCCCGGGACAGGGAGCACAGATACGCAGTATTTT.

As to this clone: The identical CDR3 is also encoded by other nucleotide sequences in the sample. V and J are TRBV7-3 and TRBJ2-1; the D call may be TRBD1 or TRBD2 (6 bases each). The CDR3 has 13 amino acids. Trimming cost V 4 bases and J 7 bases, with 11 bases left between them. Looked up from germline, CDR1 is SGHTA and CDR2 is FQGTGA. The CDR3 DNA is TGTGCCAGCAGCTCCGGAGGGGGGAATGAGCAGTTCTTC. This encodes CASSSGGGNEQFF.

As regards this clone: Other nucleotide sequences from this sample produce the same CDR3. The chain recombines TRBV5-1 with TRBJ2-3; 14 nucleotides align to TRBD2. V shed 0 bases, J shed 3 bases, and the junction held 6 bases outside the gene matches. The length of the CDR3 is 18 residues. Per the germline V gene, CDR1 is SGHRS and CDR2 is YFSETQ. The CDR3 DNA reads TGCGCCAGCAGCTTGGTAGGGACTAGCGGGAGTGGGACAGATACGCAGTATTTT. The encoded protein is CASSLVGTSGSGTDTQYF.

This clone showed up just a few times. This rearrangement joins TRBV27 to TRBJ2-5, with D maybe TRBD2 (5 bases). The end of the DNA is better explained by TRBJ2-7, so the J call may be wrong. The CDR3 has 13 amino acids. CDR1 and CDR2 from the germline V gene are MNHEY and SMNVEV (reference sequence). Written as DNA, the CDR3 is TGTGCCAGCAGGGGTAGGACTGGCCACGAGCAGTACTTC. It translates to CASRGRTGHEQYF.

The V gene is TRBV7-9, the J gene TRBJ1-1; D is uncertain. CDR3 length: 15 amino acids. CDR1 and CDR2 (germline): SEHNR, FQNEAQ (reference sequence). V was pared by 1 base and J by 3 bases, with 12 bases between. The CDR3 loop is CASSLGMLTDTEAFF. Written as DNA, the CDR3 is TGTGCCAGCAGCTTAGGGATGCTTACGGACACTGAAGCTTTCTTT.